This T cell receptor (beta chain) was retrieved from a study of OX40 agonist ivuxolimab in advanced cancers. Study context: Eligibility rules accepted prior anti-PD-1, anti-PD-L1 or anti-CTLA-4 therapy, and approximately 40% had some.

A single count supports this clone. The repertoire was sequenced with immunoSEQ multiplex PCR; TCRdb's copy has only in-frame clones and lacks some. Here the sample spans about 14,000 clones, over 75% being singletons. The V gene lost 2 bases and the J gene lost 1 base, with 3 bases spanning the gap. The CDR3 length is 12 residues. The chain has TRBV5-7 and TRBJ1-1; D uncertain. TRBV5-7 is an ORF, and what it does is uncertain. This TCR derives from an adult with an advanced solid tumor such as melanoma, head and neck, liver or kidney cancer. This specimen consisted of CD4+ or CD8+ T cells sorted from blood, obtained in a trial of the OX40 agonist ivuxolimab. CDR3 sequence reads: CASSFKNTEAFF. CDR3 coding DNA: TGTGCCAGCAGCTTCAAGAACACTGAAGCTTTCTTT.